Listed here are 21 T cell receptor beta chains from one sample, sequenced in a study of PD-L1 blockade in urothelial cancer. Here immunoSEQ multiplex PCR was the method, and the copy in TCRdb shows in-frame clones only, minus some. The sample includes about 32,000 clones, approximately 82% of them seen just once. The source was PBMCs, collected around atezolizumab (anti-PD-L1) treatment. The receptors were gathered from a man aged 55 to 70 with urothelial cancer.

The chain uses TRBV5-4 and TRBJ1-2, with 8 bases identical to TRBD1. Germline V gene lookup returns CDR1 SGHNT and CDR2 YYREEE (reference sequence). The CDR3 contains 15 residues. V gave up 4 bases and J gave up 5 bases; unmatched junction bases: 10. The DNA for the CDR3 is TGTGCCAGCAGCATGGGGGACAGGCTAGGATATGGCTACACCTTC. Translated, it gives CASSMGDRLGYGYTF.

CDR3 DNA sequence: TGTGCCAGCAGCTTGAGGCAGGGGGCAGTTAACTATGGCTACACCTTC. Translated, it gives CASSLRQGAVNYGYTF. The genes are TRBV5-4 and TRBJ1-2; 8 bases align to TRBD1. With 1 base clipped from V and 1 base from J, the junction kept 6 bases outside the gene matches. This CDR3 is 16 amino acids long. Germline V gene data show CDR1 as SGHNT and CDR2 as YYREEE (reference sequence).

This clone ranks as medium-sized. CDR3 sequence: CASSSGDHMDEKYF. The CDR3 DNA is TGTGCCAGCAGTAGCGGGGATCACATGGATGAAAAGTACTTC. V is TRBV6-1 and J is TRBJ2-7, with TRBD2 identical over 7 bases. Germline CDR1 is MNHNS and CDR2 is SASEGT. The CDR3 totals 14 residues. With 5 bases clipped from V and 11 bases from J, the junction kept 15 bases outside the gene matches.

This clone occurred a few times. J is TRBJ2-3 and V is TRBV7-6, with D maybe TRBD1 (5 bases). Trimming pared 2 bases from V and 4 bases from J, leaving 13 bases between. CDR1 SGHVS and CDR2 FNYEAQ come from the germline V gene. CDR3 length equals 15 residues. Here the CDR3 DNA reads TGTGCCAGCAGCTTAATGACAGTCAACGCAGATACGCAGTATTTT. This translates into CASSLMTVNADTQYF.

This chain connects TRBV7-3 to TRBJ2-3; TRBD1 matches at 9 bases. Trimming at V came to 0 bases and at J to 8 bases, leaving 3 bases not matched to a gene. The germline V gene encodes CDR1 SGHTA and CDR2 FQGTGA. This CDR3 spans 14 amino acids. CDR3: CASSLTRTGATQYF. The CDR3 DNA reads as TGTGCCAGCAGCTTAACCCGGACAGGGGCTACGCAGTATTTT.

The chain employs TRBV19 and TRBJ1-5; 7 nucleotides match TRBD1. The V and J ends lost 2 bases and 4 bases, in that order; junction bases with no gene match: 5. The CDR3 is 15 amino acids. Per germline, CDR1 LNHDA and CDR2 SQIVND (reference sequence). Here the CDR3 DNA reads TGTGCCAGTAGTATAAAGGGACAGCTAAATCAGCCCCAGCATTTT. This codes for CASSIKGQLNQPQHF.

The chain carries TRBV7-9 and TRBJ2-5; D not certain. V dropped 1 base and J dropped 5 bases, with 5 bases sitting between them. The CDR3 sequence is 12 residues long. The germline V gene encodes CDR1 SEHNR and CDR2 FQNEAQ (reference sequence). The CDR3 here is CASSLGPETQYF. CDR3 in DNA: TGTGCCAGCAGCTTAGGGCCGGAGACCCAGTACTTC. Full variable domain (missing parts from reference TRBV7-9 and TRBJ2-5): DTGVSQNPRHKITKRGQNVTFRCDPISEHNRLYWYRQTLGQGPEFLTYFQNEAQLEKSRLLSDRFSAERPKGSFSTLEIQRTEQGDSAMYLCASSLGPETQYFGPGTRLLVL.

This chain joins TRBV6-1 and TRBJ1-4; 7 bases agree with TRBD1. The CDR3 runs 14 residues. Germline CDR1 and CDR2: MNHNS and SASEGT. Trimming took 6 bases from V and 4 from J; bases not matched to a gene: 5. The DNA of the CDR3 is TGTGCCAGCAGGCTGACAGGGAATAATGAAAAACTGTTTTTT. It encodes CASRLTGNNEKLFF.

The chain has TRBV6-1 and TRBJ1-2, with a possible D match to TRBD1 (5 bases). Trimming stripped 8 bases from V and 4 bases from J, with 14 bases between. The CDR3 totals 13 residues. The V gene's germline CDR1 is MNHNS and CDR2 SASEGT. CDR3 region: CASAPGFAYGYTF. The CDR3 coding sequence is TGTGCCAGCGCTCCAGGGTTTGCCTATGGCTACACCTTC.

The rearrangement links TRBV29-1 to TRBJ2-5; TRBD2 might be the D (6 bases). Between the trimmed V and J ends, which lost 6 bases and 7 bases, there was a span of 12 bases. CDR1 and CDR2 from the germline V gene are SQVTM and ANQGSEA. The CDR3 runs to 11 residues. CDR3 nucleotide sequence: TGCAGCGTACCCTGGGGAGGGACCCAGTACTTC. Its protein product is CSVPWGGTQYF.

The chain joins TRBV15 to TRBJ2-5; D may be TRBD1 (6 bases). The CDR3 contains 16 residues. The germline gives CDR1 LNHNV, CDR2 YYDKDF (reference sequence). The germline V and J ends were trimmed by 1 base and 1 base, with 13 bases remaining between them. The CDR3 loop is CATSRAVQGGQETQYF. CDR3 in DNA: TGTGCCACCAGCAGAGCGGTCCAAGGGGGCCAAGAGACCCAGTACTTC.

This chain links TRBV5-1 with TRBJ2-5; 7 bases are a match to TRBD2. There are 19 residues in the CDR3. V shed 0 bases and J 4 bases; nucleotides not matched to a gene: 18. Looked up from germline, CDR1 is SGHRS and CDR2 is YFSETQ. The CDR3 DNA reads TGCGCCAGCAGCTTGGATCCACCGAGGACTGGCGGGAGTCGAGAGACCCAGTACTTC. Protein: CASSLDPPRTGGSRETQYF.

This CDR3 reads CASSQLTSGSSYNEQFF. The CDR3 coding sequence is TGCGCCAGCAGCCAATTGACTAGCGGGAGCTCCTACAATGAGCAGTTCTTC. The rearrangement uses TRBV4-1 and TRBJ2-1; 12 nucleotides agree with TRBD2. This CDR3 spans 17 amino acids. CDR1 and CDR2 (germline): MGHRA, YSYEKL. V lost 2 bases, J lost 0 bases, and 2 bases stayed unmatched.

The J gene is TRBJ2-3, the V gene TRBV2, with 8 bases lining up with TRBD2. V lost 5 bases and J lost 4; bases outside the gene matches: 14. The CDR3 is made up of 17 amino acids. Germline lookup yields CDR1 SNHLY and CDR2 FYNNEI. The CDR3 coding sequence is TGTGCCAGCAGTCAATTCGGGGGGGCCGGGTTCGCAGATACGCAGTATTTT. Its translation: CASSQFGGAGFADTQYF.

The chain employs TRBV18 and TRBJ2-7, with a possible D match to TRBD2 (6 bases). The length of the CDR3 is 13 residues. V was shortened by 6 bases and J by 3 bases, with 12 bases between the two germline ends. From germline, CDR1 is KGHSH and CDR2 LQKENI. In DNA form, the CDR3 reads TGTGCCAGCTCCACCGAGGAGGGCTACGAGCAGTACTTC. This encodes CASSTEEGYEQYF.

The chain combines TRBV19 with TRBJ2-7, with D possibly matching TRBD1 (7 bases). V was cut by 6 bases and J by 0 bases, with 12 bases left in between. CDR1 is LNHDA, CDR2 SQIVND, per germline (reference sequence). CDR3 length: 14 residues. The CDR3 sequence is CASSLRDSSYEQYF. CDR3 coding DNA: TGTGCCAGTAGCCTGCGGGACAGCTCCTACGAGCAGTACTTC.

The CDR3 sequence is CASSQLPGDGYTF. CDR3 sequence (DNA): TGTGCCAGCAGCCAATTACCGGGGGATGGCTACACCTTC. The V call is TRBV4-2, the J call TRBJ1-2, with D perhaps matching TRBD1 (5 bases). CDR1 and CDR2 (germline): LGHNA, YNFKEQ. This CDR3 has 13 amino acids. V shed 2 bases and J shed 6 bases, with 10 bases lying between them.

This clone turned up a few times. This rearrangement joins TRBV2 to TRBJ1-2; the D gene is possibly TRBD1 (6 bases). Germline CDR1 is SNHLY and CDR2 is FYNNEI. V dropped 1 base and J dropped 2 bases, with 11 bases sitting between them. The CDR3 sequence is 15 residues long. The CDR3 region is CASSEEGRGNYGYTF. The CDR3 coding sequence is TGTGCCAGCAGTGAAGAGGGTAGGGGGAACTATGGCTACACCTTC. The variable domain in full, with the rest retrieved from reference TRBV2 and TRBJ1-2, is EPEVTQTPSHQVTQMGQEVILRCVPISNHLYFYWYRQILGQKVEFLVSFYNNEISEKSEIFDDQFSVERPDGSNFTLKIRSTKLEDSAMYFCASSEEGRGNYGYTFGSGTRLTVV.

Here the CDR3 DNA reads TGTGCCAGCAGTTTAGCACGGGCAGGGAAAACCTATGGCTACACCTTC. Translated: CASSLARAGKTYGYTF. V is TRBV28 and J is TRBJ1-2; tentatively, D is TRBD1 (5 bases). This CDR3 is built from 16 residues. From germline, CDR1 is MDHEN and CDR2 SYDVKM. Trimming pared 2 bases from V and 4 bases from J, leaving 17 bases between.

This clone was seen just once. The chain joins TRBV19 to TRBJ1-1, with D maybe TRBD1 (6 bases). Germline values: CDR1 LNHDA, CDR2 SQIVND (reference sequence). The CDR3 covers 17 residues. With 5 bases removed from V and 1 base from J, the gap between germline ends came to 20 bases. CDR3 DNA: TGTGCCAGTAGTCCTCAATGGGGAGGGGGAAAGAACACTGAAGCTTTCTTT. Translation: CASSPQWGGGKNTEAFF. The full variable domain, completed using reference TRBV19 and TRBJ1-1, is DGGITQSPKYLFRKEGQNVTLSCEQNLNHDAMYWYRQDPGQGLRLIYYSQIVNDFQKGDIAEGYSVSREKKESFPLTVTSAQKNPTAFYLCASSPQWGGGKNTEAFFGQGTRLTVV.

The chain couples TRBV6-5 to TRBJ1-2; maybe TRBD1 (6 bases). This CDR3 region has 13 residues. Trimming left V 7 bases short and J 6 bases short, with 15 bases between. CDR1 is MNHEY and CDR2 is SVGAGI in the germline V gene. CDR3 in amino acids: CASTHQGWDGYTF. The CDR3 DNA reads TGTGCCAGCACCCATCAGGGGTGGGATGGCTACACCTTC.